Listed here are 2 T cell receptor beta chains from one sample, sequenced in a study of high-grade serous ovarian cancer treatment subgroups (dated by TCRdb to about 2021). The library was generated by the immunoSEQ multiplex PCR assay. TCRdb retrieved this table from immuneACCESS and kept in-frame rearrangements only. Not all clones are present; in checked studies, unresolved V genes account for under half, and no reason is known for the remainder. Across this sample there are about 330 clones, with approximately 78% seen only once. In total, the top ten clones hold approximately 12% of the sample. Tumor samples were collected prior to definitive surgery or chemotherapy. The sample comprised tumor tissue. These receptors were obtained from a human donor with high-grade serous ovarian cancer.

This rearrangement joins TRBV14 to TRBJ2-7; 8 nucleotides match TRBD1. The CDR3 consists of 15 residues. After removal of 2 bases from V and 3 bases from J, the junction contained 6 bases not matched to a gene. Germline values: CDR1 SGHDN, CDR2 FVKESK. The CDR3 DNA reads TGTGCCAGCAGCCAAAGACCGGACAGGGACTACGAGCAGTACTTC. Amino acid sequence: CASSQRPDRDYEQYF.

The J gene is TRBJ1-1, the V gene TRBV9; D gene unclear. Germline CDR1 SGDLS, CDR2 YYNGEE. The CDR3 spans 13 residues. Trimming took off 0 bases at V and 5 bases at J, with 8 bases between the two ends. CDR3 protein: CASSVGAGTEAFF. DNA of the CDR3: TGTGCCAGCAGCGTAGGGGCGGGAACTGAAGCTTTCTTT.